The clone carrying this TCR beta chain came up many times. Its antigen is not known. Original processing notes: A per-sample median of around 100,000 TCRs was observed, with counts ranging from about 23,224 to 700,000. TCRdb independently ran MiXCR on the RACE reads; one entry per CDR3 protein. The V and J calls reflect TCRdb's pipeline rather than the authors' work. This table holds some 400,000 distinct CDR3 sequences, more than 4.5% found once. Time point meaning: patch test 1, 2 weeks after DPC sensitization. Treatment of the sample: therapeutic diphenylcyclopropenone sensitization with weekly scalp DPC. The data derive from a study of human T cells and chemical hapten exposure. Study as a whole: Patients, largely female, had alopecia areata, totalis or universalis.

V lost 3 bases to trimming and J lost 5 bases, with 1 base between them. Germline CDR1 reads SGHTA; CDR2 reads FQGNSA. CDR3 length equals 10 residues. Study observations and caveats: Higher patch test scores went with higher counts of PT1 expanded TCRs. Controls formed significantly fewer large CDR3 similarity clusters than expanded TCRs did.

The clonotype comes from a woman aged 45-65 years with alopecia areata. Some clones in this sample may be carry-over from other donors' samples. This specimen consisted of whole blood, obtained in connection with sensitization to the hapten diphenylcyclopropenone (DPC). This chain uses TRBV7-2 with TRBJ1-1; D call uncertain. Here the CDR3 reads CASSFTEAFF. The DNA for the CDR3 is TGTGCCAGCAGCTTTACTGAAGCTTTCTTT.